Listed below are T cell receptor beta chains from one sample, sequenced in a study of cytomegalovirus exposure and HLA in healthy donors. TCRdb's copy holds only in-frame clones and misses some; the assay was immunoSEQ multiplex PCR. The table shows fewer than 75,000 clones, with roughly 75% occurring only once. The sequenced sample consisted of PBMCs. These receptors came from a woman aged 25 to 39 in good health and CMV-seronegative. Each CDR3 is given with its conserved first and last residue. D genes are given only for firm matches. Clone size is given for some rows only: seen once, a few or many times, or a class if the clone is expanded.

J gene,V gene,D gene,clone size,CDR3 protein,CDR3 DNA
TRBJ1-3,TRBV29-1,TRBD1,.,CSVEPRTGSGNTIYF,TGCAGCGTTGAACCTCGGACAGGCTCTGGAAACACCATATATTTT
TRBJ1-2,TRBV7-2,.,.,CASSLEYRGSYTF,TGTGCCAGCAGCTTAGAATACCGGGGGAGCTACACCTTC
TRBJ1-5,TRBV19,.,.,CASSIVSVTDQPQHF,TGTGCCAGTAGTATAGTATCAGTCACCGATCAGCCCCAGCATTTT
TRBJ2-3,TRBV4-2,TRBD2,.,CASSQAGTSGPTDTQYF,TGTGCCAGCAGCCAGGCCGGGACTAGCGGCCCCACAGATACGCAGTATTTT
TRBJ2-2,TRBV7-9,.,.,CASSPSTENTGELFF,TGTGCCAGCAGCCCGTCGACTGAGAACACCGGGGAGCTGTTTTTT
TRBJ1-2,TRBV6-1,.,.,CASREKPNYGYTF,TGTGCCAGCAGGGAGAAACCTAACTATGGCTACACCTTC
TRBJ2-4,TRBV7-9,TRBD1,.,CASSPQGTRDIQYF,TGTGCCAGCAGCCCACAGGGGACAAGGGACATTCAGTACTTC
TRBJ2-7,TRBV5-1,.,.,CASSSYLSSEQYF,TGCGCCAGCAGCTCCTATCTATCTTCCGAGCAGTACTTC
TRBJ2-2,TRBV4-3,.,.,CASSQELSGGELFF,TGCGCCAGCAGCCAAGAGCTTAGTGGCGGGGAGCTGTTTTTT
TRBJ2-1,TRBV29-1,TRBD2,.,CSVGSRSGVLSEQFF,TGCAGCGTTGGATCCCGTAGCGGGGTCTTATCTGAGCAGTTCTTC
TRBJ1-4,TRBV6-5,TRBD1,.,CASSYPGQGTNEKLFF,TGTGCCAGCAGTTACCCCGGACAGGGGACTAATGAAAAACTGTTTTTT
TRBJ2-3,TRBV14,TRBD2,.,CASSQDKAGGPDTQYF,TGTGCCAGCAGCCAAGATAAGGCGGGGGGGCCAGATACGCAGTATTTT
TRBJ2-5,TRBV25-1,TRBD2,.,CASMGSAGVQETQYF,TGTGCCAGCATGGGTTCGGCGGGAGTGCAAGAGACCCAGTACTTC
TRBJ2-7,TRBV29-1,TRBD1,.,CSVEVADRAYEQYF,TGCAGCGTTGAAGTGGCGGACAGGGCTTACGAGCAGTACTTC
TRBJ1-2,TRBV6-5,TRBD1,.,CASSYGGTGGHNTF,TGTGCCAGCAGTTACGGCGGGACAGGGGGCCATAACACCTTC
TRBJ1-6,TRBV14,TRBD1,once,CASSQGQGSTSPLHF,TGTGCCAGCAGCCAAGGACAGGGAAGCACCTCACCCCTCCACTTT
TRBJ1-2,TRBV6-5,.,.,CASSPSGRGAYGYTF,TGTGCCAGCAGCCCCAGTGGGCGCGGGGCCTATGGCTACACCTTC
TRBJ1-1,TRBV9,.,once,CASSVRAGGEAFF,TGTGCCAGCAGCGTTCGTGCCGGGGGTGAAGCTTTCTTT
TRBJ1-5,TRBV19,.,.,CASSVQGGQPQHF,TGTGCCAGTAGTGTCCAGGGAGGTCAGCCCCAGCATTTT
TRBJ2-7,TRBV7-9,TRBD2,.,CASGHVSSGNHEQYF,TGTGCCAGCGGGCACGTTTCAAGCGGGAACCACGAGCAGTACTTC
TRBJ1-5,TRBV30,.,.,CAWSDGSNQPQHF,TGTGCCTGGAGTGACGGGAGTAATCAGCCCCAGCATTTT
TRBJ2-2,TRBV28,.,.,CASSFQGDSVGELFF,TGTGCCAGCAGTTTCCAAGGCGACTCGGTCGGGGAGCTGTTTTTT
TRBJ2-7,TRBV5-1,TRBD2,once,CASSRTSGSSEQYF,TGCGCCAGCAGCCGGACTAGCGGGAGTAGTGAGCAGTACTTC
TRBJ1-1,TRBV4-1,.,.,CASSQSTGIRTEAFF,TGCGCCAGCAGCCAATCCACAGGGATTAGGACTGAAGCTTTCTTT
TRBJ1-1,TRBV5-6,.,once,CASSLSTEAFF,TGTGCCAGCAGCCTAAGCACTGAAGCTTTCTTT
TRBJ1-1,TRBV9,.,.,CASSPGVSDTEAFF,TGTGCCAGCAGCCCCGGGGTTAGTGACACTGAAGCTTTCTTT
TRBJ2-7,TRBV7-7,.,.,CASSLGPGKGYEQYF,TGTGCTAGCAGCTTAGGCCCAGGGAAGGGCTACGAGCAGTACTTC
TRBJ2-1,TRBV6-5,TRBD2,.,CASSLLAGGRNEQFF,TGTGCCAGCAGTCTACTAGCGGGGGGGAGGAATGAGCAGTTCTTC
TRBJ1-5,TRBV6-1,.,.,CASSEMGGSNQPQHF,TGTGCCAGCAGTGAGATGGGGGGAAGCAATCAGCCCCAGCATTTT
TRBJ2-1,TRBV9,TRBD2,few,CASSVASAGGSNEQFF,TGTGCCAGCAGCGTAGCCTCCGCGGGAGGATCCAATGAGCAGTTCTTC
TRBJ1-1,TRBV4-2,TRBD1,.,CASSQESGQGGTEAFF,TGTGCCAGCAGCCAAGAAAGCGGACAGGGGGGGACTGAAGCTTTCTTT
TRBJ2-7,TRBV29-1,TRBD2,once,CSAGGEGSMNEQYF,TGCAGCGCTGGGGGGGAGGGTTCAATGAACGAGCAGTACTTC
TRBJ1-4,TRBV7-9,TRBD1,.,CASSLWTGFNEKLFF,TGTGCCAGCAGCTTATGGACAGGGTTTAATGAAAAACTGTTTTTT
TRBJ1-1,TRBV6-5,.,.,CASSYSGGNTEAFF,TGTGCCAGCAGTTACTCGGGGGGGAACACTGAAGCTTTCTTT
TRBJ2-1,TRBV9,.,.,CASSVAWGAYNEQFF,TGTGCCAGCAGCGTAGCTTGGGGGGCCTACAATGAGCAGTTCTTC
TRBJ1-1,TRBV10-3,.,.,CAIGGYGDEAFF,TGTGCCATAGGAGGGTATGGGGATGAAGCTTTCTTT
TRBJ1-2,TRBV2,TRBD1,.,CASWRTGRPYGYTF,TGTGCCAGCTGGCGGACAGGCCGACCCTATGGCTACACCTTC
TRBJ2-7,TRBV13,TRBD1,.,CASRRQGRGEQYF,TGTGCCAGCAGGCGACAGGGGAGAGGCGAGCAGTACTTC
TRBJ1-5,TRBV6-1,.,.,CASSPSLGSGQPQHF,TGTGCCAGCAGTCCCAGTCTTGGCTCAGGTCAGCCCCAGCATTTT
TRBJ2-7,TRBV7-9,TRBD2,.,CASSFVGGRVYEQYF,TGTGCCAGCAGCTTTGTTGGGGGGAGGGTCTACGAGCAGTACTTC
TRBJ2-5,TRBV4-2,TRBD1,.,CASSQDRGTGGPGETQYF,TGTGCCAGCAGCCAAGATCGAGGTACAGGGGGGCCGGGGGAGACCCAGTACTTC